The present T cell receptor (beta chain) was sequenced within a study of Ad26.COV2.S vaccination and SARS-CoV-2 variants. In the study overall: Ad26.COV2.S given intramuscularly, once or twice 56 days apart.

This CDR3 comprises 14 residues. This clone was counted once. Noted treatment: some 20 received Ad26.COV2.S at low or high dose, single or two shots; 5 received placebo; per-sample allocation not given. Collection of the samples took place on day 63 after the first injection of vaccine or placebo. Data came from immunoSEQ multiplex PCR; TCRdb stores just in-frame clones and leaves some out. The data show 440,000 or so clones, around 93% seen once. The rearrangement uses TRBV21-1 and TRBJ2-2; the table gives TRBD1 as D, unverified against the DNA. TRBV21-1 is a pseudogene locus. The source is a person between 18 and 60 years old who received the Ad26.COV2.S COVID-19 vaccine or a placebo. The material was peripheral blood, obtained in a trial of Ad26.COV2.S vaccine versus placebo. The CDR3 sequence is CAIPGQGTPGELFF. In DNA form, the CDR3 reads TGTGCCATTCCGGGACAGGGGACCCCCGGGGAGCTGTTTTTT.